A selection of T cell receptor beta chains follows, all from one sample in a study of long-term antiretroviral therapy in people with HIV. Repertoires were generated with immunoSEQ multiplex PCR, while TCRdb's copy carries only in-frame clones and drops some. The table lists 20,000 to 25,000 clones, approximately 89% of them singletons. Specimen: unsorted PBMCs, collected roughly 2.5 years after starting antiretroviral therapy. The receptors derive from a woman aged 50 to 60 with HIV. Both conserved end residues are part of each CDR3. The D gene is left open where the match is weak. Not every row has a clone size; where given, it reads once, few, many or a size class.

size: -; V: TRBV10-3; D: -; J: TRBJ2-3; CDR3: CAISQGARTDTQYF; DNA: TGTGCCATCAGCCAGGGAGCTAGGACAGATACGCAGTATTTT
size: -; V: TRBV6-6; D: TRBD1; J: TRBJ1-2; CDR3: CASSYELDREYGYTF; DNA: TGTGCCAGCAGTTACGAGTTGGACAGGGAATATGGCTACACCTTC
size: -; V: TRBV10-3; D: TRBD2; J: TRBJ2-7; CDR3: CAIGQTSASYEQYF; DNA: TGTGCCATCGGACAGACTAGCGCCTCCTACGAGCAGTACTTC
size: -; V: TRBV5-6; D: -; J: TRBJ1-5; CDR3: CASSLGLGTIDQPQHF; DNA: TGTGCCAGCAGCTTGGGGCTAGGAACGATTGATCAGCCCCAGCATTTT
size: -; V: TRBV5-4; D: TRBD2; J: TRBJ2-1; CDR3: CASSPTSGWFYNEQFF; DNA: TGTGCCAGCAGCCCGACTAGCGGGTGGTTCTACAATGAGCAGTTCTTC
size: -; V: TRBV15; D: -; J: TRBJ2-2; CDR3: CATSGGGANTGELFF; DNA: TGTGCCACCAGCGGAGGGGGCGCGAACACCGGGGAGCTGTTTTTT
size: -; V: TRBV7-2; D: -; J: TRBJ1-1; CDR3: CASSSPPGRMNTEAFF; DNA: TGTGCCAGCAGCTCCCCCCCTGGCAGAATGAACACTGAAGCTTTCTTT
size: -; V: TRBV4-1; D: -; J: TRBJ2-7; CDR3: CASSQGHSRDEQYF; DNA: TGCGCCAGCAGCCAAGGGCACAGCAGGGACGAGCAGTACTTC
size: -; V: TRBV5-1; D: -; J: TRBJ1-2; CDR3: CASREAQGGPFYGYTF; DNA: TGCGCCAGCAGGGAGGCCCAGGGTGGGCCCTTCTATGGCTACACCTTC
size: -; V: TRBV28; D: -; J: TRBJ2-1; CDR3: CASSLLREQVIYYNEQFF; DNA: TGTGCCAGCAGTTTATTGCGGGAACAGGTCATCTACTACAATGAGCAGTTCTTC
size: -; V: TRBV28; D: TRBD1; J: TRBJ1-5; CDR3: CASNRGQGLIQPQHF; DNA: TGTGCCAGCAATAGGGGACAGGGGCTTATCCAGCCCCAGCATTTT
size: -; V: TRBV5-6; D: TRBD2; J: TRBJ2-7; CDR3: CATEGLAGGEQYF; DNA: TGTGCCACCGAAGGGCTAGCGGGAGGCGAGCAGTACTTC
size: -; V: TRBV19; D: TRBD1; J: TRBJ2-7; CDR3: CASSTGQGTYEQYF; DNA: TGTGCCAGTAGTACTGGACAGGGCACCTACGAGCAGTACTTC
size: -; V: TRBV7-9; D: TRBD2; J: TRBJ2-2; CDR3: CASSSTSGSVWVTGELFF; DNA: TGTGCCAGCAGCTCGACTAGCGGGAGTGTATGGGTCACCGGGGAGCTGTTTTTT
size: -; V: TRBV5-6; D: -; J: TRBJ2-7; CDR3: CASSSDIHTEAPYEQYF; DNA: TGTGCCAGCAGCTCGGATATCCACACCGAAGCGCCCTACGAGCAGTACTTC
size: -; V: TRBV7-2; D: -; J: TRBJ1-1; CDR3: CASSFSHLNTEAFF; DNA: TGTGCCAGCAGCTTCTCTCACCTGAACACTGAAGCTTTCTTT
size: -; V: TRBV5-4; D: -; J: TRBJ2-7; CDR3: CASSLRQSTYEQYF; DNA: TGTGCCAGCAGCTTAAGGCAGAGCACCTACGAGCAGTACTTC
size: -; V: TRBV7-8; D: TRBD2; J: TRBJ2-2; CDR3: CASSLAGLAGDTGELFF; DNA: TGTGCCAGCAGCTTAGCGGGACTAGCGGGAGACACCGGGGAGCTGTTTTTT
size: -; V: TRBV4-3; D: TRBD2; J: TRBJ2-5; CDR3: CASSHSRSGVAGEETQYF; DNA: TGCGCCAGCAGCCACAGCCGCTCCGGCGTAGCGGGAGAAGAGACCCAGTACTTC
size: -; V: TRBV7-9; D: -; J: TRBJ2-3; CDR3: CASGDNTDTQYF; DNA: TGTGCCAGCGGAGACAACACAGATACGCAGTATTTT
size: -; V: TRBV4-1; D: -; J: TRBJ1-5; CDR3: CASSQEWRQNQPQHF; DNA: TGCGCCAGCAGCCAAGAATGGAGACAAAATCAGCCCCAGCATTTT
size: -; V: TRBV25-1; D: -; J: TRBJ2-2; CDR3: CASSGVGELFF; DNA: TGTGCCAGCAGTGGAGTGGGGGAGCTGTTTTTT
size: once; V: TRBV15; D: TRBD1; J: TRBJ2-7; CDR3: CATSREPGGRYEQYF; DNA: TGTGCCACCAGCAGAGAGCCAGGGGGCAGGTACGAGCAGTACTTC
size: once; V: TRBV4-1; D: TRBD1; J: TRBJ2-1; CDR3: CASSLDRDYNEQFF; DNA: TGCGCCAGCAGCCTAGACAGGGATTACAATGAGCAGTTCTTC
size: -; V: TRBV6-6; D: -; J: TRBJ1-2; CDR3: CASTATGANYGYTF; DNA: TGTGCCAGCACCGCGACAGGAGCTAACTATGGCTACACCTTC
size: -; V: TRBV6-1; D: TRBD1; J: TRBJ1-2; CDR3: CASSAAGGCTF; DNA: TGTGCCAGCAGTGCCGCAGGGGGCTGCACCTTC
size: -; V: TRBV28; D: -; J: TRBJ1-5; CDR3: CASSLGTSNQPQHF; DNA: TGTGCCAGCAGTTTAGGAACTAGCAATCAGCCCCAGCATTTT
size: -; V: TRBV2; D: -; J: TRBJ1-3; CDR3: CASSQTVSGNTIYF; DNA: TGTGCCAGCAGCCAGACCGTCTCTGGAAACACCATATATTTT
size: -; V: TRBV4-3; D: TRBD2; J: TRBJ2-1; CDR3: CASSHTSGSRNEQFF; DNA: TGCGCCAGCAGCCACACTAGCGGGAGTCGCAATGAGCAGTTCTTC
size: -; V: TRBV5-1; D: TRBD1; J: TRBJ2-5; CDR3: CASSLEDLQGAGETQYF; DNA: TGCGCCAGCAGCTTGGAAGATTTACAGGGGGCTGGGGAGACCCAGTACTTC
size: -; V: TRBV30; D: -; J: TRBJ2-1; CDR3: CAWGLGGANEQFF; DNA: TGTGCCTGGGGGCTAGGGGGGGCCAATGAGCAGTTCTTC
size: once; V: TRBV18; D: TRBD1; J: TRBJ2-3; CDR3: CASSHGQAPSTDTQYF; DNA: TGTGCCAGCTCTCATGGACAGGCACCTAGCACAGATACGCAGTATTTT
size: -; V: TRBV7-9; D: TRBD1; J: TRBJ2-1; CDR3: CASSLGTGFNEQFF; DNA: TGTGCCAGCAGCTTAGGGACAGGTTTCAATGAGCAGTTCTTC
size: -; V: TRBV28; D: -; J: TRBJ2-7; CDR3: CASSLMYEQYF; DNA: TGTGCCAGCAGTTTAATGTACGAGCAGTACTTC
size: -; V: TRBV5-6; D: TRBD2; J: TRBJ2-1; CDR3: CASSPTSASYNEQFF; DNA: TGTGCCAGCAGCCCGACTAGCGCATCCTACAATGAGCAGTTCTTC